This T cell receptor (beta chain) appears in the sequencing data of a study of identical twins. General observations from the study: Part of the zero-insertion signal could reflect confounding by invariant MAIT and iNKT cells. Abundant cord blood beta clonotypes carried fewer insertions; memory repertoires showed none.

All donors were healthy Caucasians. A universal primer binding site was introduced by template switching. The final cDNA contained unique molecular identifiers. TCRdb processed the 5' RACE reads anew with MiXCR; each CDR3 protein has one entry. The table lists 500,000 or so distinct CDR3 sequences, approximately 15% of them singletons. V was cut by 2 bases and J by 2 bases, with 10 bases left in between. The CDR3 is 14 amino acids. In germline, CDR1 is MDHEN, CDR2 SYDVKM. This clonotype was seen a handful of times. Antigen specificity is unknown. The same sample was also used in a study of yellow fever vaccine responses in identical twins.

Sample: CD4+ T cells sorted from blood. The chain has TRBV28 and TRBJ2-7; D is uncertain. The TCR sequence derives from a young woman in good health. Here the CDR3 reads CASSLGVTPYEQYF. CDR3 nucleotides: TGTGCCAGCAGTTTAGGGGTAACGCCCTACGAGCAGTACTTC.